The TCR beta chain under discussion was sequenced for a study of CD8+CD57+ T cells in acquired aplastic anemia. Study-level findings and limits: Sharing between patients and controls was observed for about 27 CD8+ CDR3 sequences.

Concerning this clonotype itself: Its antigen remains unidentified.

TCR beta VDJ and CDR3 profiling used genomic DNA as template. MiXCR was run by TCRdb on the reads, yielding one entry per CDR3 protein. The sample has about 150,000 distinct CDR3 sequences, about 52% seen once. V gave up 0 bases and J gave up 5 bases, with 13 bases separating them. Germline V gene data show CDR1 as LGHNA and CDR2 as YSLEER. The CDR3 has 15 amino acids. Before being chosen for sequencing, patients had shown CD8+CD57+ cell expansion by flow cytometry. Sequencing used sorted CD4+, CD8+, or CD8+CD57+ T cells (not recorded which) from PBMCs. This sequence joins TRBV4-3 and TRBJ2-5; D is ambiguous. This sequence originates from a human donor with aplastic anemia. The CDR3 nucleotides are TGCGCCAGCAGCCAAGATCGGAGAGACCTGGAGACCCAGTACTTC. It is translated as CASSQDRRDLETQYF.